A selection of T cell receptor beta chains follows, all from one sample in a study of blood T cell repertoires in COVID-19. The repertoire was sequenced with immunoSEQ multiplex PCR; TCRdb's copy has only in-frame clones and lacks some. In the table there are 300,000 to 400,000 clones, roughly 88% of which are singletons. Sample: peripheral blood. Source of these receptors: a woman in her twenties or thirties with COVID-19, enrolled during active disease. Both conserved end residues are part of each CDR3. A D gene is named only where the DNA matches it firmly. Size values are once, few and many counts, or a class for expanded clones, and some rows have none.

DNA	CDR3	D	V	J	size
TGTGCCAGCAGCTTGGAATCCGGCGGGGGGACGACCTACGAGCAGTACTTC	CASSLESGGGTTYEQYF	TRBD2	TRBV5-6	TRBJ2-7	NA
TGTGCCAGCAGGGGACTAGCGGGGATTACCGGGGAGCTGTTTTTT	CASRGLAGITGELFF	TRBD2	TRBV2	TRBJ2-2	NA
TGTGCCTGGAGTGTAGACAACACCTACGAGCAGTACTTC	CAWSVDNTYEQYF	NA	TRBV30	TRBJ2-7	NA
TGCGCCAGCAGTGTGGGGCAATCTGGGGCCAACGTCCTGACTTTC	CASSVGQSGANVLTF	NA	TRBV10-1	TRBJ2-6	NA
TGTGCCAGCAGCTCCAGGGAGGTGCGCTCACCCCTCCACTTT	CASSSREVRSPLHF	NA	TRBV7-8	TRBJ1-6	NA
TGTGCCACCACTCCGTGGACAGGGTATCTCTATGGCTACACCTTC	CATTPWTGYLYGYTF	TRBD1	TRBV19	TRBJ1-2	NA
TGTGCCAGCAGTCCGTGGGGACAGGGCGTGTATAATTCACCCCTCCACTTT	CASSPWGQGVYNSPLHF	TRBD1	TRBV6-2/TRBV6-3	TRBJ1-6	NA
TGTGCCAGCAGCCACGGAGCGAGTAATTCACCCCTCCACTTT	CASSHGASNSPLHF	NA	TRBV3-1/TRBV3-2	TRBJ1-6	once
TGCAGCGTTGGTTCGACTAGCGGGGGGGGCACAGATACGCAGTATTTT	CSVGSTSGGGTDTQYF	TRBD2	TRBV29-1	TRBJ2-3	NA
TGCGCCAGCAGCCCGACAGGGGCCTCTGGAAACACCATATATTTT	CASSPTGASGNTIYF	TRBD1	TRBV5-1	TRBJ1-3	NA
TGTGCCAGCAGCTTAAGGATTAGCGGGGGCTACACCGGGGAGCTGTTTTTT	CASSLRISGGYTGELFF	TRBD2	TRBV11-2	TRBJ2-2	NA
TGTGCCAGCAGTTACTCCCGAGTTTTAGGCTACACCTTC	CASSYSRVLGYTF	NA	TRBV6-5	TRBJ1-2	NA
TGTGCCAGCAGCTTAGAACTTCAGGGGGGTACGGAGACCCAGTACTTC	CASSLELQGGTETQYF	NA	TRBV11-2	TRBJ2-5	NA
TGTGCCACCAAACAGGGGGCTTCGGTTTATTCACCCCTCCACTTT	CATKQGASVYSPLHF	TRBD1	TRBV10-3	TRBJ1-6	NA
TGTGCCAGCAGCTTAAACCGGGCGGGAGCGGGGGAGCAGTTCTTC	CASSLNRAGAGEQFF	TRBD2	TRBV27	TRBJ2-1	NA
TGTGCCAGCAGCAGACAGGGGTGGGAGGCCCAGTACTTC	CASSRQGWEAQYF	TRBD1	TRBV6-5	TRBJ2-5	few
TGTGCCAGCATCCATAGCAGGGGCTCTGGAAACACCATATATTTT	CASIHSRGSGNTIYF	NA	TRBV7-9	TRBJ1-3	NA
TGCGCCAGCAGCAAGACAGGGTTAGACTCACCCCTCCACTTT	CASSKTGLDSPLHF	TRBD1	TRBV5-1	TRBJ1-6	NA
TGTGCCAGTAGTCCGCGGACAGGGGCGGGCTATGGCTACACCTTC	CASSPRTGAGYGYTF	TRBD1	TRBV19	TRBJ1-2	NA
TGTGCCAGCAGTGACCCAGGACAGGGAGGAGGCTACACCTTC	CASSDPGQGGGYTF	TRBD1	TRBV6-4	TRBJ1-2	NA